The 11 T cell receptor beta chains below were found in one sample sequenced in a study of regulatory T cells in long-lasting Graves disease. Assembly of TCR beta libraries relied on iRepertoire HTBI primers together with Arm-PCR of CDR3 regions. TCRdb re-called the multiplex PCR reads with MiXCR, one entry per CDR3 protein. The profile shows roughly 500,000 distinct CDR3 sequences, around 12% of them singletons. The time point: newly diagnosed GD, antithyroid drugs for less than 3 months. With RNA extracted from PBMCs as input, the TCR library was made. The same specimen was also included in a second study, on T cells in Graves' hyperthyroidism and ophthalmopathy.

Sequencing used peripheral blood mononuclear cells (PBMCs), obtained at new diagnosis, from a patient treated with antithyroid drugs. The receptors originated from a woman aged 30 to 39 with Graves disease.

This clonotype was observed many times. The chain employs TRBV5-5 and TRBJ2-7; D might be TRBD1 (6 bases). The germline V gene has CDR1 SGHKS and CDR2 YYEKEE (reference sequence). Trimming took off 4 bases at V and 3 bases at J, with 17 bases between the two ends. The CDR3 consists of 15 residues. The CDR3 spells CASSDGQRVIYEQYF. CDR3 nucleotide sequence: TGTGCCAGCAGCGACGGACAGAGAGTAATCTACGAGCAGTACTTC. Full variable domain (rest looked up from reference TRBV5-5 and TRBJ2-7): DAGVTQSPTHLIKTRGQQVTLRCSPISGHKSVSWYQQVLGQGPQFIFQYYEKEERGRGNFPDRFSARQFPNYSSELNVNALLLGDSALYLCASSDGQRVIYEQYFGPGTRLTVT.

At least ten counts were recorded for this clonotype. The rearrangement links TRBV28 to TRBJ1-5; D ambiguous. This CDR3 region has 17 residues. Trimming pared 1 base from V and 6 bases from J, leaving 19 bases between. Germline V gene lookup returns CDR1 MDHEN and CDR2 SYDVKM. In DNA form, the CDR3 reads TGTGCCAGCAGTTTATCGATCGGCCCCGAAGTTGGTCAGCCCCAGCATTTT. It yields the protein CASSLSIGPEVGQPQHF.

This clonotype was detected only a few times. This chain links TRBV15 with TRBJ2-1, with D maybe TRBD1 (5 bases). CDR3 length: 14 residues. The germline CDR1 and CDR2 sequences are LNHNV and YYDKDF (reference sequence). The V and J ends lost 2 bases and 8 bases respectively, with 13 bases between them. The CDR3: CATSRPLGRHEQFF. In nucleotides, the CDR3 is TGTGCCACCAGCAGACCCCTGGGGCGTCATGAGCAGTTCTTC. Complete variable domain (other parts from reference TRBV15 and TRBJ2-1): DAMVIQNPRYQVTQFGKPVTLSCSQTLNHNVMYWYQQKSSQAPKLLFHYYDKDFNNEADTPDNFQSRRPNTSFCFLDIRSPGLGDTAMYLCATSRPLGRHEQFFGPGTRLTVL.

The chain joins TRBV30 to TRBJ1-5; no definite D call. V lost 5 bases and J 3 bases, leaving 11 bases between the germline ends. The CDR3 is 13 amino acids. The germline gives CDR1 GTSNPN, CDR2 SVGIG (reference sequence). The CDR3 nucleotides are TGTGCCTGGTGTTCTGGATTCAATCAGCCCCAGCATTTT. As protein: CAWCSGFNQPQHF. The entire variable domain, with the rest obtained from reference TRBV30 and TRBJ1-5, is as follows: SQTIHQWPATLVQPVGSPLSLECTVEGTSNPNLYWYRQAAGRGLQLLFYSVGIGQISSEVPQNLSASRPQDRQFILSSKKLLLSDSGFYLCAWCSGFNQPQHFGDGTRLSIL.

This clonotype was detected ten times or more. V and J are TRBV27 and TRBJ2-2; D unresolved. This CDR3 spans 15 amino acids. Trimming left V 2 bases short and J 5 bases short, with 12 bases between. Germline V gives CDR1 MNHEY, CDR2 SMNVEV (reference sequence). CDR3 region: CASSLQALWTGELFF. CDR3 DNA sequence: TGTGCCAGCAGTTTACAAGCCCTATGGACCGGGGAGCTGTTTTTT.

This clonotype showed up just a few times. The CDR3 sequence: CASSHVGGSEYF. The CDR3 DNA reads as TGTGCCAGCAGTCACGTTGGGGGGTCGGAGTACTTC. The rearrangement uses TRBV5-5 and TRBJ2-4; tentative D call: TRBD2 (6 bases). The CDR3 spans 12 residues. Germline CDR1 and CDR2: SGHKS and YYEKEE (reference sequence). Trimming pared 5 bases from V and 14 bases from J, leaving 17 bases between.

The table lists this clonotype with many counts. This chain joins TRBV7-2 and TRBJ2-1; possibly TRBD1 or TRBD2 for D (5 bases each). Between the trimmed V and J ends, which lost 5 bases and 7 bases, there was a span of 18 bases. The CDR3 has 15 residues. CDR1 is SGHTA and CDR2 is FQGNSA in the germline V gene. The CDR3 sequence is CASSIRDAPMNEQFF. CDR3 DNA: TGTGCCAGCAGCATCCGGGACGCCCCTATGAATGAGCAGTTCTTC. Supplemented by reference TRBV7-2 and TRBJ2-1, the full variable domain reads GAGVSQSPSNKVTEKGKDVELRCDPISGHTALYWYRQSLGQGLEFLIYFQGNSAPDKSGLPSDRFSAERTGGSVSTLTIQRTQQEDSAVYLCASSIRDAPMNEQFFGPGTRLTVL.

The genes are TRBV20-1 and TRBJ2-2; 8 bases match TRBD1. Losses at the gene ends were 3 bases for V and 5 bases for J; bases not matched to a gene: 8. CDR1 DFQATT and CDR2 SNEGSKA come from the germline V gene (reference sequence). The CDR3 contains 15 residues. The CDR3 spells CSASNPGGRTGELFF. CDR3 bases: TGCAGTGCTAGCAATCCAGGGGGCAGGACCGGGGAGCTGTTTTTT.

The rearrangement joins TRBV19 to TRBJ1-2; weak D call: TRBD1 (5 bases). This CDR3 contains 13 residues. The germline V and J ends were trimmed by 5 bases and 8 bases, with 15 bases remaining between them. CDR1 is LNHDA, CDR2 SQIVND, per germline (reference sequence). As DNA, the CDR3 is TGTGCCAGTAGTGGGCCTCAGGGACGGGGCTACACCTTC. Residues: CASSGPQGRGYTF.

The chain uses TRBV18 and TRBJ2-1, with TRBD1 as a possible D gene (6 bases). V lost 0 bases to trimming and J lost 6 bases, with 18 bases between them. This CDR3 spans 17 amino acids. Germline lookup yields CDR1 KGHSH and CDR2 LQKENI. CDR3 coding DNA: TGTGCCAGCTCACCACCTGGGGCGACAGGTCCCTTCAATGAGCAGTTCTTC. Translated: CASSPPGATGPFNEQFF.

In its sample, this clonotype was seen many times. The gene calls are TRBV27 and TRBJ1-1; D gene unclear. CDR1 MNHEY and CDR2 SMNVEV come from the germline V gene (reference sequence). Trimming shortened V by 8 bases and J by 1 base, and 17 bases separated the two germline ends. CDR3 length: 15 residues. CDR3 in amino acids: CASAVRLRSNTEAFF. As DNA, the CDR3 is TGTGCCAGCGCGGTCCGTCTAAGGTCGAACACTGAAGCTTTCTTT.